The rows below give T cell receptor beta chains drawn from one sample of a study of T cells after yellow fever vaccination. Each CDR3 protein gets one entry after TCRdb re-called the 5' RACE reads with MiXCR. The table lists over 100,000 distinct CDR3 sequences, around 8% of them singletons, with 25% in the top ten. Sample: CD8+ T cells sorted from PBMCs, taken 45 days after the yellow fever booster vaccination. The receptors were gathered from a man aged 25-45 years who received the YFV17D yellow fever vaccine. The CDR3 runs from the conserved cysteine through the conserved F or W. A D gene is named only where the DNA matches it firmly. Size values are once, few and many counts, or a class for expanded clones, and some rows have none.

NA	NA	TRBV5-5	TRBJ1-5	CASSLDSYNQPQHF	TGTGCCAGCAGCCTTGACAGTTATAATCAGCCCCAGCATTTT
NA	NA	TRBV4-3	TRBJ2-1	CASSQERPDQFESEQFF	TGCGCCAGCAGCCAAGAAAGGCCAGACCAATTCGAGAGTGAGCAGTTCTTC
NA	NA	TRBV7-2	TRBJ2-1	CASSSVDEQFF	TGTGCCAGCAGCTCTGTCGATGAGCAGTTCTTC
NA	few	TRBV20-1	TRBJ2-3	CSALTPGDWTDTQYF	TGCAGTGCCCTCACACCAGGGGACTGGACAGATACGCAGTATTTT
NA	many	TRBV14	TRBJ1-4	CASSHRQAHNEKLFF	TGTGCCAGCAGCCACCGACAGGCCCATAATGAAAAACTGTTTTTT
NA	many	TRBV6-5	TRBJ2-7	CASSYSSGSYWEQYF	TGTGCCAGCAGTTACTCGTCTGGATCCTATTGGGAGCAGTACTTC
NA	NA	TRBV27	TRBJ2-1	CASSLSGAYGNEQFF	TGTGCCAGCAGTTTATCAGGGGCCTACGGTAATGAGCAGTTCTTC
NA	many	TRBV12-3/TRBV12-4	TRBJ1-2	CASSSGDGYTF	TGTGCCAGCAGTTCGGGGGATGGCTACACCTTC
NA	NA	TRBV7-9	TRBJ2-3	CASSPWLVDTQYF	TGTGCCAGCAGCCCCTGGTTAGTAGATACGCAGTATTTT
NA	many	TRBV2	TRBJ2-3	CATPRQGTDTQYF	TGTGCCACCCCCAGACAGGGCACAGATACGCAGTATTTT
NA	once	TRBV28	TRBJ2-7	CASSLFEGTYEQYF	TGTGCCAGCAGTTTATTCGAGGGCACTTACGAGCAGTACTTC
TRBD2	many	TRBV27	TRBJ2-7	CASSFSAGGVLYEQYF	TGTGCCAGCAGTTTCTCAGCGGGAGGAGTTCTCTACGAGCAGTACTTC
TRBD2	few	TRBV30	TRBJ2-1	CAWRGNWGGRAHEQFF	TGTGCCTGGAGGGGCAACTGGGGCGGGAGGGCCCATGAGCAGTTCTTC
NA	many	TRBV14	TRBJ2-7	CASSQEGIRLYEQYF	TGTGCCAGCAGCCAAGAGGGGATCCGACTCTACGAGCAGTACTTC
NA	many	TRBV7-8	TRBJ2-5	CASSTDRDDQETQYF	TGTGCCAGCAGCACGGACCGGGACGACCAAGAGACCCAGTACTTC
TRBD2	many	TRBV12-3/TRBV12-4	TRBJ2-1	CASTFSRAGIDNEQFF	TGTGCCAGTACTTTCTCGAGAGCGGGAATTGACAATGAGCAGTTCTTC
NA	many	TRBV13	TRBJ2-3	CASAGTGQTSNTQYF	TGTGCCAGCGCAGGAACAGGACAGACCTCGAATACGCAGTATTTT
NA	NA	TRBV19	TRBJ1-1	CASSVPGWNTEAFF	TGTGCCAGTAGTGTTCCTGGGTGGAACACTGAAGCTTTCTTT
TRBD1	few	TRBV5-4	TRBJ2-5	CASSSRGDRYQETQYF	TGTGCCAGCAGCTCCAGGGGGGACAGGTACCAAGAGACCCAGTACTTC
NA	many	TRBV5-1	TRBJ1-1	CASSSPMEGVSTEAFF	TGCGCCAGCAGCTCCCCTATGGAGGGGGTGAGCACTGAAGCTTTCTTT
TRBD1	many	TRBV7-2	TRBJ2-5	CASSEPGDSQETQYF	TGTGCCAGCAGCGAACCTGGGGACAGCCAAGAGACCCAGTACTTC
TRBD2	many	TRBV7-8	TRBJ2-1	CASSLGLAGGHEQFF	TGTGCCAGCAGCCTGGGACTAGCGGGAGGGCACGAGCAGTTCTTC
TRBD2	many	TRBV29-1	TRBJ2-5	CSVGIAGWVETQYF	TGCAGCGTTGGAATAGCGGGGTGGGTAGAGACCCAGTACTTC
TRBD2	many	TRBV20-1	TRBJ2-1	CSATSGGSYNEQFF	TGCAGTGCTACTAGCGGGGGCTCCTACAATGAGCAGTTCTTC
NA	many	TRBV12-3/TRBV12-4	TRBJ2-1	CASSQGSGVEQFF	TGTGCCAGCAGTCAGGGTTCGGGAGTTGAGCAGTTCTTC
NA	many	TRBV7-6	TRBJ2-7	CASSLSLAQSIYEQYF	TGTGCCAGCAGCTTATCGCTAGCGCAGTCTATCTACGAGCAGTACTTC
TRBD2	few	TRBV7-9	TRBJ2-5	CASSSFGGETQYF	TGTGCCAGCAGCTCCTTCGGGGGGGAGACCCAGTACTTC
NA	many	TRBV12-3/TRBV12-4	TRBJ2-1	CASSQGYTSNEQFF	TGTGCCAGCAGCCAAGGCTACACTAGCAATGAGCAGTTCTTC
TRBD1	many	TRBV9	TRBJ2-7	CASSATGGQSYEQYF	TGTGCCAGCAGCGCCACTGGGGGACAGTCCTACGAGCAGTACTTC
NA	NA	TRBV3-1	TRBJ2-3	CASSQDSPGGLPFTDTQYF	TGTGCCAGCAGCCAAGACAGCCCTGGAGGGCTACCCTTCACAGATACGCAGTATTTT
TRBD1	many	TRBV20-1	TRBJ2-7	CSAEEGAQRRSSYEQYF	TGCAGTGCTGAAGAGGGGGCGCAACGGCGGAGCTCCTACGAGCAGTACTTC
TRBD2	many	TRBV5-1	TRBJ2-1	CASSLVSALAGSEQFF	TGCGCCAGCAGCTTGGTGTCTGCTTTAGCGGGGAGTGAGCAGTTCTTC
NA	few	TRBV2	TRBJ2-7	CASSVLTGRSSYEQYF	TGTGCCAGCAGTGTTCTTACAGGAAGGAGCTCCTACGAGCAGTACTTC
TRBD1	many	TRBV29-1	TRBJ1-2	CSVVTGTGALYGYTF	TGCAGCGTAGTTACCGGGACAGGAGCTTTATATGGCTACACCTTC
TRBD2	many	TRBV4-3	TRBJ2-1	CASSPGNSGRGVWNEQFF	TGCGCCAGCAGCCCAGGAAATAGCGGGAGAGGGGTTTGGAATGAGCAGTTCTTC
TRBD2	many	TRBV7-9	TRBJ2-7	CASSLLAGALSEQYF	TGTGCCAGCAGCTTATTGGCGGGAGCCCTGAGCGAGCAGTACTTC
NA	many	TRBV5-1	TRBJ2-2	CASSLRDGELFF	TGCGCCAGCAGCTTGCGCGACGGGGAGCTGTTTTTT
NA	many	TRBV4-3	TRBJ2-1	CASSQRDKGPQDEQFF	TGCGCCAGCAGCCAACGTGATAAGGGCCCCCAGGATGAGCAGTTCTTC
TRBD2	few	TRBV7-6	TRBJ2-5	CASSDLAGKQETQYF	TGTGCCAGCAGCGACTTAGCGGGAAAACAAGAGACCCAGTACTTC
NA	many	TRBV5-6	TRBJ2-1	CASSPMAGSSYNEQFF	TGTGCCAGCAGCCCCATGGCGGGTAGCTCCTACAATGAGCAGTTCTTC
NA	few	TRBV4-3	TRBJ2-1	CASSQLGVGEQFF	TGCGCCAGCAGCCAATTAGGCGTAGGTGAGCAGTTCTTC
NA	many	TRBV7-9	TRBJ2-4	CASSPRTEYTKNIQYF	TGTGCCAGCAGCCCCAGGACCGAATATACCAAAAACATTCAGTACTTC
NA	NA	TRBV5-5	TRBJ2-7	CASNNREPEQYF	TGTGCCAGCAATAACAGGGAACCCGAGCAGTACTTC
TRBD1	NA	TRBV5-1	TRBJ2-5	CASSLEVGQEETQYF	TGCGCCAGCAGCTTGGAGGTGGGACAGGAAGAGACCCAGTACTTC
NA	many	TRBV24-1	TRBJ1-5	CATSDGNSNQPQHF	TGTGCCACCAGTGACGGGAATAGCAATCAGCCCCAGCATTTT